The rows below give T cell receptor beta chains drawn from one sample of a study of T-cell reconstitution after alpha-beta-depleted transplantation in children. TCRdb processed the PCR reads anew with MiXCR; each CDR3 protein has one entry. Among more than 200,000 distinct CDR3 sequences listed, 7.5% to 10% were seen once. Specimen: PBMCs from the stem cell graft donor, collected from the stem cell graft. All receptors come from a human donor who donated a stem cell graft to a child with SCID. Both conserved end residues are part of each CDR3. D genes are given only for firm matches. The size entry is marked missing in some rows and otherwise reads once, few, many or a size class.

j_call v_call clone_size d_call cdr3_aa cdr3_nt
TRBJ1-5 TRBV9 many TRBD1 CASSLQGGDQPQHF TGTGCCAGCAGCCTACAGGGGGGCGATCAGCCCCAGCATTTT
TRBJ2-1 TRBV5-1 many TRBD2 CASSLGSGGVSYNEQFF TGCGCCAGCAGCTTGGGTAGCGGGGGGGTATCCTACAATGAGCAGTTCTTC
TRBJ1-1 TRBV12-3/TRBV12-4 many - CASSSQIMNTEAFF TGTGCCAGCAGTTCTCAGATCATGAACACTGAAGCTTTCTTT
TRBJ2-7 TRBV20-1 many - CSARDTGGVSYEQYF TGCAGTGCTAGAGATACAGGGGGGGTCTCCTACGAGCAGTACTTC
TRBJ1-2 TRBV9 - - CASSVGGRRLDYGYTF TGTGCCAGCAGCGTAGGGGGCCGGAGGCTCGACTATGGCTACACCTTC
TRBJ2-7 TRBV20-1 many TRBD1 CSARVGTGEVEQYF TGCAGTGCTAGAGTAGGGACAGGGGAAGTGGAGCAGTACTTC
TRBJ2-3 TRBV5-1 many TRBD2 CASSLLPSGDTDTQYF TGCGCCAGCAGCTTACTTCCTAGCGGGGATACAGATACGCAGTATTTT
TRBJ1-4 TRBV5-4 - - CASSLGLDTFGGDEKLFF TGTGCCAGCAGCCTTGGGCTCGACACCTTCGGAGGCGATGAAAAACTGTTTTTT
TRBJ2-3 TRBV7-9 many TRBD2 CASGGSLGTDTQYF TGTGCCAGCGGCGGGAGCCTAGGCACAGATACGCAGTATTTT
TRBJ1-5 TRBV24-1 many - CATSPGAGQPQHF TGTGCCACATCCCCGGGGGCTGGTCAGCCCCAGCATTTT
TRBJ1-4 TRBV5-1 many TRBD1 CASSFGDRGPLGEKLFF TGCGCCAGCAGCTTTGGGGACAGGGGCCCCCTTGGGGAAAAACTGTTTTTT
TRBJ1-6 TRBV6-5 - - CASSWFSAARGRNSPLHF TGTGCCAGCAGTTGGTTTTCGGCAGCCCGAGGGCGTAATTCACCCCTCCACTTT
TRBJ1-1 TRBV19 many - CASSKGGKVTEAFF TGTGCCAGTAGTAAGGGGGGCAAAGTGACTGAAGCTTTCTTT
TRBJ1-5 TRBV18 many - CASSRSTGRQPQHF TGTGCCAGCTCACGAAGTACAGGGCGTCAGCCCCAGCATTTT
TRBJ2-1 TRBV29-1 - - CSAHGIVDNEQFF TGCAGCGCCCATGGGATCGTCGACAATGAGCAGTTCTTC
TRBJ1-1 TRBV19 - - CASSIGTFTEAFF TGTGCCAGTAGTATAGGAACATTCACTGAAGCTTTCTTT
TRBJ1-5 TRBV6-5 - - CASSYSRGDQPQHF TGTGCCAGCAGTTACTCGAGGGGCGATCAGCCCCAGCATTTT
TRBJ1-5 TRBV7-9 many TRBD1 CASSTTGGNQPQHF TGTGCCAGCAGCACGACAGGGGGGAATCAGCCCCAGCATTTT
TRBJ1-6 TRBV4-1 many TRBD1 CASSRTDRGFSPLHF TGCGCCAGCAGCCGGACGGACAGGGGGTTTTCACCCCTCCACTTT
TRBJ2-3 TRBV4-1 many TRBD2 CASSKRLAGVYADTQYF TGCGCCAGCAGTAAACGACTAGCGGGGGTTTACGCAGATACGCAGTATTTT
TRBJ2-3 TRBV4-1 many TRBD2 CASSTLLAGGADTQYF TGCGCCAGCAGCACCCTACTAGCGGGTGGAGCAGATACGCAGTATTTT
TRBJ2-2 TRBV7-2 many - CASSLVGAGTGELFF TGTGCCAGCAGCTTAGTAGGGGCCGGCACCGGGGAGCTGTTTTTT
TRBJ1-1 TRBV5-1 few TRBD1 CASSGPPGQQNTEAFF TGCGCCAGCAGCGGGCCCCCGGGACAGCAGAACACTGAAGCTTTCTTT
TRBJ2-3 TRBV5-1 many - CASSLGGPLRGTDTQYF TGCGCCAGCAGCTTGGGGGGCCCCTTAAGGGGCACAGATACGCAGTATTTT
TRBJ1-2 TRBV7-9 - - CASSPRSRDDRSGYTF TGTGCCAGCAGCCCCCGATCCAGGGACGACCGGAGTGGCTACACCTTC
TRBJ2-2 TRBV12-3/TRBV12-4 many - CASRLLGANTGELFF TGTGCCAGCCGCCTCCTAGGTGCGAACACCGGGGAGCTGTTTTTT
TRBJ1-2 TRBV7-9 many TRBD1 CASRTGTGDNYGYTF TGTGCCAGCAGAACCGGGACAGGGGATAACTATGGCTACACCTTC
TRBJ1-1 TRBV5-1 many - CASSSVAGSPFSEAFF TGCGCCAGCAGTTCGGTGGCGGGTTCCCCGTTTTCTGAAGCTTTCTTT
TRBJ2-1 TRBV5-6 many - CASSFKIGNEQFF TGTGCCAGCAGCTTCAAAATAGGGAATGAGCAGTTCTTC
TRBJ2-7 TRBV15 many - CATSRDKGPGYEQYF TGTGCCACCAGCAGAGATAAGGGACCTGGCTACGAGCAGTACTTC
TRBJ2-3 TRBV20-1 many - CSAKPPTGPLGTDTQYF TGCAGTGCTAAACCCCCGACAGGTCCCTTGGGGACAGATACGCAGTATTTT
TRBJ2-3 TRBV12-3/TRBV12-4 many TRBD2 CASSLIAGGRDTQYF TGTGCCAGCAGTTTAATAGCGGGTGGAAGGGATACGCAGTATTTT
TRBJ1-1 TRBV7-8 many - CASSPFSGPNTEAFF TGTGCCAGCAGCCCCTTTTCAGGGCCTAACACTGAAGCTTTCTTT
TRBJ1-5 TRBV6-5 many - CASSYPPSSNQPQHF TGTGCCAGCAGTTACCCCCCTTCTAGCAATCAGCCCCAGCATTTT
TRBJ1-1 TRBV15 many TRBD1 CATSFPPGQEAFF TGTGCCACCAGTTTCCCTCCGGGACAGGAAGCTTTCTTT
TRBJ1-5 TRBV20-1 - - CSATAMGETEQPQHF TGCAGTGCTACGGCCATGGGGGAAACGGAGCAGCCCCAGCATTTT
TRBJ2-3 TRBV14 many TRBD2 CASSQHYNPGTSGISGDTQYF TGTGCCAGCAGCCAGCACTACAACCCTGGGACTAGCGGGATTTCGGGGGATACGCAGTATTTT
TRBJ1-3 TRBV12-3/TRBV12-4 many - CASSPRTAVSGNTIYF TGTGCCAGCAGTCCCAGGACGGCCGTCTCTGGAAACACCATATATTTT
TRBJ1-1 TRBV7-2 many - CAITIQRNTEAFF TGTGCCATCACGATCCAAAGGAACACTGAAGCTTTCTTT
TRBJ1-2 TRBV12-3/TRBV12-4 - - CASSLDSRTGNYGYTF TGTGCCAGCAGTTTAGATTCTCGAACAGGAAACTATGGCTACACCTTC
TRBJ1-6 TRBV12-3/TRBV12-4 many - CASTRDGHNSPLHF TGTGCCAGCACCAGGGACGGGCATAATTCACCCCTCCACTTT
TRBJ2-7 TRBV5-1 many TRBD1 CASSSQGNYEQYF TGCGCCAGCAGCTCACAGGGGAACTACGAGCAGTACTTC
TRBJ2-2 TRBV7-9 - - CASSLRDAGAGELFF TGTGCCAGCAGCTTACGGGATGCAGGGGCCGGGGAGCTGTTTTTT
TRBJ2-3 TRBV3-1 many - CASSQPGGITDTQYF TGTGCCAGCAGCCAACCTGGGGGGATCACAGATACGCAGTATTTT
TRBJ2-3 TRBV7-2 many - CASSFRDTQYF TGTGCCAGCAGCTTCCGGGATACGCAGTATTTT
TRBJ1-1 TRBV18 - - CASSPPIRVRGSTEAFF TGTGCCAGCTCACCACCGATACGGGTTCGGGGTAGCACTGAAGCTTTCTTT
TRBJ2-5 TRBV5-1 few - CASSFESYPIWTQYF TGCGCCAGCAGCTTTGAGTCCTACCCGATTTGGACCCAGTACTTC
TRBJ1-5 TRBV2 many - CASSRHSGGNQPQHF TGTGCCAGCAGTCGACACTCTGGGGGCAATCAGCCCCAGCATTTT
TRBJ1-1 TRBV19 many TRBD1 CASTTQGGTEAFF TGTGCCAGTACTACACAGGGGGGCACTGAAGCTTTCTTT
TRBJ2-1 TRBV5-1 many TRBD2 CASSSPILAGGMGESNEQFF TGCGCCAGCAGCTCCCCTATACTAGCGGGGGGAATGGGGGAATCCAATGAGCAGTTCTTC
TRBJ1-1 TRBV5-5 - TRBD1 CASSLGGTGWYTEAFF TGTGCCAGCAGCTTGGGCGGGACAGGGTGGTACACTGAAGCTTTCTTT
TRBJ2-7 TRBV6-5 many TRBD1 CASSTSGTGLYEQYF TGTGCCAGCAGCACCTCCGGGACAGGACTCTACGAGCAGTACTTC
TRBJ1-1 TRBV20-1 few - CSAKTGSLGTEAFF TGCAGTGCTAAAACGGGATCCCTGGGGACTGAAGCTTTCTTT
TRBJ1-2 TRBV2 many - CASSEKGFYGYTF TGTGCCAGCAGTGAAAAGGGGTTCTATGGCTACACCTTC